This T cell receptor (beta chain) appears in the sequencing data of a study of CD8+CD57+ T cells in acquired aplastic anemia. The patients chosen for sequencing had shown expansion of CD8+CD57+ cells (detected by flow cytometry). This clonotype was counted many times. Losses at the gene ends were 6 bases for V and 0 bases for J; bases not matched to a gene: 15. The length of the CDR3 is 19 residues. Germline CDR1 MGHDK, CDR2 SYGVNS. Genomic DNA was employed as the template in profiling TCR beta VDJ and CDR3. TCRdb re-derived calls from the reads in MiXCR, one entry per CDR3 protein. The table has 200,000 or so distinct CDR3 sequences, roughly 60% seen once.

The receptor's source is a human donor with aplastic anemia. This chain uses TRBV25-1 with TRBJ2-5; TRBD1 agrees at 11 bases. Sample: sorted CD4+, CD8+, or CD8+CD57+ T cells (not recorded which) from PBMCs. CDR3 nucleotide sequence: TGTGCCAGCAGGAGGGGGCAGGACAGGGGGCACCTTTACCAAGAGACCCAGTACTTC. This sequence encodes CASRRGQDRGHLYQETQYF.